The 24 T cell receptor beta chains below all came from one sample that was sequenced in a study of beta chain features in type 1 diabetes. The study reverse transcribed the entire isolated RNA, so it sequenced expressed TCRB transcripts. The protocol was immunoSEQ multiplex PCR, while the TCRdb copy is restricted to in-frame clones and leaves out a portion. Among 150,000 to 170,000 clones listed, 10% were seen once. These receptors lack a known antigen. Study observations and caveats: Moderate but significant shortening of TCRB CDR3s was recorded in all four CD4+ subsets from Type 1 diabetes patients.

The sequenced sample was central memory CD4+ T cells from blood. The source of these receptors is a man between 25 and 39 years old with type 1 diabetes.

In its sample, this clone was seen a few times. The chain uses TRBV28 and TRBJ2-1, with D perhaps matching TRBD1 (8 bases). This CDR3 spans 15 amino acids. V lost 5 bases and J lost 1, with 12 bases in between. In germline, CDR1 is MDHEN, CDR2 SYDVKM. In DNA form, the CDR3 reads TGTGCCAGCAGTGGACAGGGACTATCCTACAATGAGCAGTTCTTC. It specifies CASSGQGLSYNEQFF.

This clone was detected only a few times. This CDR3 reads CAWSQGQGGTDTQYF. The DNA of the CDR3 is TGTGCCTGGAGTCAGGGACAGGGAGGGACAGATACGCAGTATTTT. This chain joins TRBV30 and TRBJ2-3; 9 nucleotides line up with TRBD1. The CDR3 loop spans 15 amino acids. Germline assignment: CDR1 GTSNPN and CDR2 SVGIG (reference sequence). Trimming at V came to 2 bases and at J to 3 bases, leaving 6 bases not matched to a gene.

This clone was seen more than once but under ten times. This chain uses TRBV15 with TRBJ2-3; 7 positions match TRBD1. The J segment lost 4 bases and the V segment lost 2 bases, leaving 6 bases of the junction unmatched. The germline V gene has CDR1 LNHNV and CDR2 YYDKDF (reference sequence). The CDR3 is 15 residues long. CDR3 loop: CATSRTDRASDTQYF. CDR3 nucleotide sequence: TGTGCCACCAGCAGAACAGACAGGGCGTCAGATACGCAGTATTTT.

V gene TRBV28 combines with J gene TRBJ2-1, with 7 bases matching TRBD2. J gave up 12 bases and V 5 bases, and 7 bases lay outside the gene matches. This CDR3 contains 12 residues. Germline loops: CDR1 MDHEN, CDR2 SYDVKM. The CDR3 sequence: CASSTGLAAQFF. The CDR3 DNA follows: TGTGCCAGCAGTACTGGCCTAGCGGCGCAGTTCTTC. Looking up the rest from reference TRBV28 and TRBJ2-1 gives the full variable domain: DVKVTQSSRYLVKRTGEKVFLECVQDMDHENMFWYRQDPGLGLRLIYFSYDVKMKEKGDIPEGYSVSREKKERFSLILESASTNQTSMYLCASSTGLAAQFFGPGTRLTVL.

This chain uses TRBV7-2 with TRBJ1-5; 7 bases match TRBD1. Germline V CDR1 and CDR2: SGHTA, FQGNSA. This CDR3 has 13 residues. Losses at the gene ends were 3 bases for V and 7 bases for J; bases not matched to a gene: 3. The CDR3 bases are TGTGCCAGCAGCTTCGACAGGGACCAGCCCCAGCATTTT. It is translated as CASSFDRDQPQHF.

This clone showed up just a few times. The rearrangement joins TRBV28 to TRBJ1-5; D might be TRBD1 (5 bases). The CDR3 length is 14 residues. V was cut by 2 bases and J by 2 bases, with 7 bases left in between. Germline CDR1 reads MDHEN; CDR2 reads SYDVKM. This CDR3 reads CASSLQQGNQPQHF. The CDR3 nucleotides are TGTGCCAGCAGTTTACAACAGGGCAATCAGCCCCAGCATTTT.

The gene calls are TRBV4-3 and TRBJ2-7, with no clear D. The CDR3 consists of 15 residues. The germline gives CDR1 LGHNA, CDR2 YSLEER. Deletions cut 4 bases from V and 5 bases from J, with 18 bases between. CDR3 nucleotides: TGCGCCAGCAGCCCTGGTAGGATTGGAGTAAACGAGCAGTACTTC. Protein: CASSPGRIGVNEQYF.

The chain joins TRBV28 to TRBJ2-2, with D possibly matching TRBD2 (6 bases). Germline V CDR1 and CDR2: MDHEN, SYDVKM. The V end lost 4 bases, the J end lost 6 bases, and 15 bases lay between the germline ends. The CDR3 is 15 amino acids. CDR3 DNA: TGTGCCAGCAGTTCTCGGAGGGCAGACCCCGGGGAGCTGTTTTTT. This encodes CASSSRRADPGELFF.

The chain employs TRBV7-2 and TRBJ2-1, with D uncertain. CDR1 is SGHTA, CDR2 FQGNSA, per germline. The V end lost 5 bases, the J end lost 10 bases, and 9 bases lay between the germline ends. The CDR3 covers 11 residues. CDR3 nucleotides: TGTGCCAGCAGCGAGTGGCGGGAGCAGTTCTTC. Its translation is CASSEWREQFF.

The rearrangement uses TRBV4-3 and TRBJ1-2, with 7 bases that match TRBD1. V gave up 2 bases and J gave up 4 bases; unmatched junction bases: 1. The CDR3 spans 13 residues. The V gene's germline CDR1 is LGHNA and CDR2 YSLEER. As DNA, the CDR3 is TGCGCCAGCAGCCAAAACAGGGGCTATGGCTACACCTTC. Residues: CASSQNRGYGYTF.

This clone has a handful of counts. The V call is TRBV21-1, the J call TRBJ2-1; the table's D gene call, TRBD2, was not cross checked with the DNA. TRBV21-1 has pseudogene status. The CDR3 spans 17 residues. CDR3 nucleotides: TGTGCCAGCAGCCCCCCCAGGACTAGCGGGAGAATTGATGAGCAGTTCTTC. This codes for CASSPPRTSGRIDEQFF.

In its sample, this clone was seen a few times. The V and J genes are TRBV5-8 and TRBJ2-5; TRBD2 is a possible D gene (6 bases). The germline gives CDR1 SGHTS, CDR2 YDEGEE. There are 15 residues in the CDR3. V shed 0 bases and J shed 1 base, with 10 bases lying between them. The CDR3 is CASSLDPAGQETQYF. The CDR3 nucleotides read TGTGCCAGCAGCTTGGATCCAGCGGGCCAAGAGACCCAGTACTTC.

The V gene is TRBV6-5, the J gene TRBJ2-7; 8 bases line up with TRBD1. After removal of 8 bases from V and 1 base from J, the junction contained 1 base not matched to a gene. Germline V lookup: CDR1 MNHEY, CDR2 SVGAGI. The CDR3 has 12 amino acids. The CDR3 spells CASQGASYEQYF. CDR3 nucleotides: TGTGCCAGCCAGGGGGCTTCCTACGAGCAGTACTTC.

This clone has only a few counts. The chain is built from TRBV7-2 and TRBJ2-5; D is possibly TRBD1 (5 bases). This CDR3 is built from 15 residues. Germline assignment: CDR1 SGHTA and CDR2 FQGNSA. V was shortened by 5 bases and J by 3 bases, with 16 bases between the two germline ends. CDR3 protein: CASSPRQPLKETQYF. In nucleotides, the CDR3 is TGTGCCAGCAGCCCCCGACAGCCACTGAAAGAGACCCAGTACTTC.

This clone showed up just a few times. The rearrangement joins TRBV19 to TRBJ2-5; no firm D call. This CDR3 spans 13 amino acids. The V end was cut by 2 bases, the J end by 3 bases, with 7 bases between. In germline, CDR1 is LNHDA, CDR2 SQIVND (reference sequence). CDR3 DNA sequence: TGTGCCAGTAGTATACAGAGGAAAGAGACCCAGTACTTC. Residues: CASSIQRKETQYF.

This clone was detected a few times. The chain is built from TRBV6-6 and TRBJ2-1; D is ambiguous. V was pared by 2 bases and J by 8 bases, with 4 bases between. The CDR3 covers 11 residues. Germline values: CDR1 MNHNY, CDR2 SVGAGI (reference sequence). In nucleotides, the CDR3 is TGTGCCAGCAGTTACGCGCATGAGCAGTTCTTC. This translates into CASSYAHEQFF.

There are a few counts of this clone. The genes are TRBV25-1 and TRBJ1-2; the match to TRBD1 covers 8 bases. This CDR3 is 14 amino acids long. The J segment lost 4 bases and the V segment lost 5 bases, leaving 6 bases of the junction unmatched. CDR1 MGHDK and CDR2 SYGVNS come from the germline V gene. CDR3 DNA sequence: TGTGCCAGCAGTTCGAGGGGACAGGTCTATGGCTACACCTTC. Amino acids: CASSSRGQVYGYTF.

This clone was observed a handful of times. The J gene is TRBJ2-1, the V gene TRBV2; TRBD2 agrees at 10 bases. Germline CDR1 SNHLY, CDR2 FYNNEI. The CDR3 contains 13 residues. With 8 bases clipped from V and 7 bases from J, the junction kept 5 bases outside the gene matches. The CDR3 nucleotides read TGTGCCAGCCAGCGGGAGGGCCGGAATGAGCAGTTCTTC. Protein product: CASQREGRNEQFF.

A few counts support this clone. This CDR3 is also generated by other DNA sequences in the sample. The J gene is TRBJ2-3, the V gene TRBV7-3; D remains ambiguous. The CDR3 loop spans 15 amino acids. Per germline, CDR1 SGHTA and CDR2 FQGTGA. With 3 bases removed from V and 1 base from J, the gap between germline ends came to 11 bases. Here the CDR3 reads CASSLQAVGTDTQYF. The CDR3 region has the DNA TGTGCCAGCAGCTTGCAAGCTGTCGGCACAGATACGCAGTATTTT.

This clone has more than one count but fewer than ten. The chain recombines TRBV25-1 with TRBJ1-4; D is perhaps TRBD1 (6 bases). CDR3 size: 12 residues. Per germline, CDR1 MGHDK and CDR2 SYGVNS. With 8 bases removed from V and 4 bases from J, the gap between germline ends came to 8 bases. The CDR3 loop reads CASGRGNEKLFF. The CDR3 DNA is TGTGCCAGCGGCAGGGGTAATGAAAAACTGTTTTTT.

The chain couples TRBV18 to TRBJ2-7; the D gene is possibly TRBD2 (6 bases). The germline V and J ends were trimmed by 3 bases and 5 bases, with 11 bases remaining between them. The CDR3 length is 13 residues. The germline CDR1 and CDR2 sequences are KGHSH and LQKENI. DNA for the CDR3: TGTGCCAGCTCACCCTGGACGGGGGACGAGCAGTACTTC. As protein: CASSPWTGDEQYF.

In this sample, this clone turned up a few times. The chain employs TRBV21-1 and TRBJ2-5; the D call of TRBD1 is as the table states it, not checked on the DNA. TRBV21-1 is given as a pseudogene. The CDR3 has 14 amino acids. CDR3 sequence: CASPNSAGGPTQYF. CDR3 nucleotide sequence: TGTGCCAGCCCCAACTCTGCAGGGGGTCCGACCCAGTACTTC.

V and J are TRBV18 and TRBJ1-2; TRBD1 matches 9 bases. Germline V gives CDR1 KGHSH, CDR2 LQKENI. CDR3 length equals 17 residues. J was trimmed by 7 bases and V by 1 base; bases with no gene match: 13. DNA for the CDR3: TGTGCCAGCTCACCACAGGGCCTGACAGGGGGGAATATTGGCTACACCTTC. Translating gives CASSPQGLTGGNIGYTF.

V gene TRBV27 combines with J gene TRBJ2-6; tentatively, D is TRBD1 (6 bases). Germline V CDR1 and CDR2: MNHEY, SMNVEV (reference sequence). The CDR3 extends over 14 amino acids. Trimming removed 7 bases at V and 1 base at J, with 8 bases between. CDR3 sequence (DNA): TGTGCCAGCACCACAGGGTCTGGGGCCAACGTCCTGACTTTC. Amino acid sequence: CASTTGSGANVLTF.